The following is a TCR beta chain sequence with its context. As yet, its antigen is unknown. The data derive from a study of blood T cells in healthy people across ages. General observations from the study: Long-lived and aged donors differed, with more naive CD4+ cells and higher diversity in the long-lived.

The CDR3 consists of 14 residues. Germline CDR1 DFQATT, CDR2 SNEGSKA (reference sequence). Deletions cut 3 bases from V and 0 bases from J, with 11 bases between. A second 7 to 11 cycle PCR used barcoded and J-beta primers. TCRdb analysed the 5' RACE reads with MiXCR anew, one entry per CDR3 protein. The sample lists fewer than 2,000,000 distinct CDR3 sequences; 30% to 35% were seen once. The rearrangement links TRBV20-1 to TRBJ1-2; the D gene is possibly TRBD1 (6 bases). The sequence derives from a woman between 25 and 40 years old in good health. Sequencing was performed on blood. This CDR3 is CSARGGAANYGYTF. CDR3 coding DNA: TGCAGTGCTAGGGGGGGGGCGGCTAACTATGGCTACACCTTC.